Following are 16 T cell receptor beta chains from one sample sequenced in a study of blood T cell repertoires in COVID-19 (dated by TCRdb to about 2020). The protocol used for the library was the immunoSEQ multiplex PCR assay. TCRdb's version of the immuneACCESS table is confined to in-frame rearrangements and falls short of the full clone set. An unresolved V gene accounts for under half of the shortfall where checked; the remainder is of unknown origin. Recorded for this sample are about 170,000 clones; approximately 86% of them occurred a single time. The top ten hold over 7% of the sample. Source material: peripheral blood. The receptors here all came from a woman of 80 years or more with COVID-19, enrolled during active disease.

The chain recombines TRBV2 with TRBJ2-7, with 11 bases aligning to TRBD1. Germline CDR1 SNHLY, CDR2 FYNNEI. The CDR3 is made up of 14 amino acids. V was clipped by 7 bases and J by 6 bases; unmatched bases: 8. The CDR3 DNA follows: TGTGCCAGCACTCTCGCGGACAGGGGGCTCGAGCAGTACTTC. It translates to CASTLADRGLEQYF.

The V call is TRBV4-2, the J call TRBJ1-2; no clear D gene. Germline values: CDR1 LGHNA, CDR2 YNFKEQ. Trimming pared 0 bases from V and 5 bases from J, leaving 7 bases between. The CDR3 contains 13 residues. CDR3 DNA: TGTGCCAGCAGCCAAGAGGGAGGGTATGGCTACACCTTC. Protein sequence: CASSQEGGYGYTF.

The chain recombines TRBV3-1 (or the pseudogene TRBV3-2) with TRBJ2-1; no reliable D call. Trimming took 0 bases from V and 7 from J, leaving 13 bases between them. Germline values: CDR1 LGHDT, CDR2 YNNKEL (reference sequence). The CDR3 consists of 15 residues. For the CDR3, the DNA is TGTGCCAGCAGCCAAGATTTTATAGCCTCTAATGAGCAGTTCTTC. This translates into CASSQDFIASNEQFF.

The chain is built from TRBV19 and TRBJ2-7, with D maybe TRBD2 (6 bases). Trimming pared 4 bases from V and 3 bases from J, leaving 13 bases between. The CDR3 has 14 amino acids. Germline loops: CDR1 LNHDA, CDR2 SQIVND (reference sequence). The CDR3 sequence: CASSSGIFVYEQYF. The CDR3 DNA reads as TGTGCCAGTAGTAGCGGGATTTTTGTCTACGAGCAGTACTTC.

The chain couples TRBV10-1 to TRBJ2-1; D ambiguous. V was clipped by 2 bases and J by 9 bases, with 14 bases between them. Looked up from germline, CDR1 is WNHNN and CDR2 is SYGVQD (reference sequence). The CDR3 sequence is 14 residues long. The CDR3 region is CASSEQLQASEQFF. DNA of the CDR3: TGCGCCAGCAGTGAGCAACTCCAGGCAAGTGAGCAGTTCTTC.

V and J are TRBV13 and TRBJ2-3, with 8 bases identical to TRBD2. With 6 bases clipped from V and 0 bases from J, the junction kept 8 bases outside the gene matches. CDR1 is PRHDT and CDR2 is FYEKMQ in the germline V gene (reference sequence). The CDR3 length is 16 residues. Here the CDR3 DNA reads TGTGCCAGCAGTTCGATAGCGGGGTCTAGCACAGATACGCAGTATTTT. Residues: CASSSIAGSSTDTQYF.

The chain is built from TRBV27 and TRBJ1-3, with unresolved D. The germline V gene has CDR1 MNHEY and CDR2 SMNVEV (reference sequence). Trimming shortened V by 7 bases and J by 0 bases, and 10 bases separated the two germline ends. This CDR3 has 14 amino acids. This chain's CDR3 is CASMPGHSGNTIYF. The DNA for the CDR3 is TGTGCCAGCATGCCAGGCCACTCTGGAAACACCATATATTTT.

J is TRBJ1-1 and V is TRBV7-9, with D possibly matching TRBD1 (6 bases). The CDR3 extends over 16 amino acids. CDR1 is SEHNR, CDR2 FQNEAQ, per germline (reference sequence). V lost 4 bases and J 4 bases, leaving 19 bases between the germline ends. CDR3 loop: CASSWNPNQGRTEAFF. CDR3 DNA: TGTGCCAGCAGCTGGAACCCGAATCAGGGGCGCACTGAAGCTTTCTTT.

This CDR3 reads CASSTAGRQPQHF. CDR3 nucleotide sequence: TGTGCCAGTAGTACGGCAGGGCGTCAGCCCCAGCATTTT. J is TRBJ1-5 and V is TRBV19, with a weak D call TRBD1 (5 bases). CDR3 length equals 13 residues. The V gene lost 4 bases and the J gene lost 6 bases, with 10 bases spanning the gap. Germline V gives CDR1 LNHDA, CDR2 SQIVND (reference sequence).

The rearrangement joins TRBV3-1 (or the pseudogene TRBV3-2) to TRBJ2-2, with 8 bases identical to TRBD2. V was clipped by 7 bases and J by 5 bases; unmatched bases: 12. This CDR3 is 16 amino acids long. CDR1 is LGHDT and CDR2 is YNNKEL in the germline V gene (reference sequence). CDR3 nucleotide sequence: TGTGCCAGCACCCACAGGAGCGGGAGTAATACCGGGGAGCTGTTTTTT. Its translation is CASTHRSGSNTGELFF.

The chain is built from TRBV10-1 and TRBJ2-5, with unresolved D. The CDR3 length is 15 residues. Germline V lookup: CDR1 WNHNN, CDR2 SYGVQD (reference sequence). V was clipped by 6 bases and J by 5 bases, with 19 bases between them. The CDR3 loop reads CASSHLGAPSETQYF. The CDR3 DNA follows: TGCGCCAGCAGCCACCTAGGAGCGCCATCGGAGACCCAGTACTTC.

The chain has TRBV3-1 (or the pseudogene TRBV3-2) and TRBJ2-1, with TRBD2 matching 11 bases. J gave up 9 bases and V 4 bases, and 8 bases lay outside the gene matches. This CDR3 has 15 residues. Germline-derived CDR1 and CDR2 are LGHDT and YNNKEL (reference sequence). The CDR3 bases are TGTGCCAGCAGCCTAACTAGCGGGAGCTCCCGTGAGCAGTTCTTC. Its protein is CASSLTSGSSREQFF.

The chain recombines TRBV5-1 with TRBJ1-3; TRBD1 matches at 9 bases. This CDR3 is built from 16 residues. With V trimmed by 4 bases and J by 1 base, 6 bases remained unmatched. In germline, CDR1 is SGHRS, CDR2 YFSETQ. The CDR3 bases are TGCGCCAGCAGCGCAACAGGGGGCGCATCTGGAAACACCATATATTTT. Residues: CASSATGGASGNTIYF. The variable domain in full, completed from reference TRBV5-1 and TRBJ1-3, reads KAGVTQTPRYLIKTRGQQVTLSCSPISGHRSVSWYQQTPGQGLQFLFEYFSETQRNKGNFPGRFSGRQFSNSRSEMNVSTLELGDSALYLCASSATGGASGNTIYFGEGSWLTVV.

DNA of the CDR3: TGTGCCAGCTCGCGGGAGCCGGCCTCACCCCTCCACTTT. The encoded protein is CASSREPASPLHF. The chain has TRBV18 and TRBJ1-6, with no clear D. Germline V gene data show CDR1 as KGHSH and CDR2 as LQKENI. This CDR3 has 13 amino acids. Trimming pared 6 bases from V and 10 bases from J, leaving 13 bases between.

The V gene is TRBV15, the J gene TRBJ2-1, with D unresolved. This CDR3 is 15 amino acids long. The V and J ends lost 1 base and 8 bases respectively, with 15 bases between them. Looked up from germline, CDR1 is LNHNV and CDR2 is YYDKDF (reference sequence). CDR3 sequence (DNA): TGTGCCACCAGCAGAGGTGTAGAGACACACGATGAGCAGTTCTTC. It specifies CATSRGVETHDEQFF.

The CDR3 here is CASSQDLRTGGGEQYF. The CDR3 DNA sequence: TGTGCCAGCAGCCAAGATCTTCGGACAGGGGGTGGTGAGCAGTACTTC. V and J are TRBV3-1 (or the pseudogene TRBV3-2) and TRBJ2-7, with 10 positions matching TRBD1. Per germline, CDR1 LGHDT and CDR2 YNNKEL (reference sequence). Trimming cost V 0 bases and J 7 bases; bases outside gene matches: 9. The CDR3 length is 16 residues.